Presented here are 14 T cell receptor beta chains from one specimen sequenced in a study of tumor-infiltrating lymphocytes in glioblastoma multiforme. Multiple V-beta primers and a C-beta primer amplified TCRB from RNA. TCRdb processed the multiplex PCR reads anew with MiXCR; each CDR3 protein has one entry. The sample carries 9,000 to 10,000 distinct CDR3 sequences, about 70% recorded once. The sequenced sample consisted of brain tumor tissue. These receptors were obtained from a male donor with glioblastoma.

The V gene is TRBV29-1, the J gene TRBJ1-4; D gene uncertain. Trimming took off 4 bases at V and 2 bases at J, with 5 bases between the two ends. The germline CDR1 and CDR2 sequences are SQVTM and ANQGSEA. This CDR3 contains 12 residues. The CDR3 region has the DNA TGCAGCGTTGGACCTACTAATGAAAAACTGTTTTTT. Translating it yields CSVGPTNEKLFF.

Points on this clonotype: The CDR3 carries no conserved terminal phenylalanine or tryptophan, so it likely arises from a read error. The chain has TRBV6-2 or TRBV6-3 and TRBJ2-3; D is ambiguous. Germline assignment: CDR1 MNHEY and CDR2 SVGEGT. CDR3 length: 14 residues. CDR3 in amino acids: CASSTTPNTDMQYS. The DNA of the CDR3 is TGTGCCAGCAGCACGACACCGAATACAGATATGCAGTATTCT.

This clonotype was seen ten or more times. This sequence joins TRBV2 and TRBJ2-1; D is possibly TRBD2 (6 bases). This CDR3 comprises 15 residues. CDR1 and CDR2 (germline): SNHLY, FYNNEI. V dropped 1 base and J dropped 6 bases, with 13 bases sitting between them. As DNA, the CDR3 is TGTGCCAGCAGTGAAGGCGGCGGGATTCTCAATGAGCAGTTCTTC. This encodes CASSEGGGILNEQFF.

This clonotype has just a few counts. CDR3 sequence reads: CASSHPSAGAHNEQFF. CDR3 nucleotides: TGCGCCAGCAGCCACCCCTCGGCGGGAGCCCACAATGAGCAGTTCTTC. The V and J genes are TRBV4-1 and TRBJ2-1; 7 nucleotides agree with TRBD2. V shed 3 bases and J 5 bases; nucleotides not matched to a gene: 10. Germline CDR1 and CDR2: MGHRA and YSYEKL. This CDR3 spans 16 amino acids.

This clonotype came up once. One junction end does not reproduce the germline sequence, and a read error may be involved. This sequence joins TRBV20-1 and TRBJ1-1; 9 bases are shared with TRBD1. Germline CDR1 and CDR2: DFQATT and SNEGSKA (reference sequence). The CDR3 is made up of 17 amino acids. The CDR3 region has the DNA TGCAGAGCTAGAGATCCACAGGGGGCAGGTATCGACACTGGAGCTTTCTTT. Residues: CRARDPQGAGIDTGAFF.

A word on this clonotype: The CDR3 ends on some other residue instead of the conserved phenylalanine or tryptophan, so this is likely a read error. This chain joins TRBV20-1 and TRBJ1-4; 9 nucleotides match TRBD1. Germline V gene data show CDR1 as DFQATT and CDR2 as SNEGSKA (reference sequence). The CDR3 runs to 16 residues. The trim removed 5 bases at V and 0 bases at J, leaving 7 bases unmatched. The CDR3 nucleotides read TGCAGTGCTGCGGACAGGGGTTCTGCAACTAATGAAAAACTGTTTTTA. Amino acid sequence: CSAADRGSATNEKLFL.

A word on this clonotype: One base away lies a much larger clone, so this may be a sequencing read error. This chain joins TRBV5-1 and TRBJ1-5; D gene uncertain. This CDR3 has 18 residues. Germline V gene sequence: CDR1 SGHRS, CDR2 YFSETQ. CDR3 sequence (DNA): TGCGCCAGCAGCAATAAAATCGGGCCAGATGATAGCAATCAGCCCGAGCATTTT. This gives the protein CASSNKIGPDDSNQPEHF.

In its sample, this clonotype is medium-sized. J is TRBJ1-2 and V is TRBV13; D remains unclear. V shed 0 bases and J shed 2 bases, with 7 bases lying between them. The germline gives CDR1 PRHDT, CDR2 FYEKMQ (reference sequence). The CDR3 runs 14 residues. The CDR3 sequence is CASSLGTGNYGYTF. The CDR3 region has the DNA TGTGCCAGCAGCTTAGGTACGGGAAACTATGGCTACACCTTC. Full variable domain (missing parts from reference TRBV13 and TRBJ1-2): AAGVIQSPRHLIKEKRETATLKCYPIPRHDTVYWYQQGPGQDPQFLISFYEKMQSDKGSIPDRFSAQQFSDYHSELNMSSLELGDSALYFCASSLGTGNYGYTFGSGTRLTVV.

This rearrangement joins TRBV11-3 to TRBJ2-2, with 8 positions matching TRBD1. Germline V lookup: CDR1 SGHNT, CDR2 YENEEA. J lost 4 bases, V lost 5 bases, and 9 bases had no gene match. The CDR3 has 16 residues. As DNA, the CDR3 is TGTGCCAGCAGCACTCCCTCGGGACAGGCCACCGGGGAGCTGTTTTTT. Translated: CASSTPSGQATGELFF.

In its sample, this clonotype was seen many times. The chain has TRBV30 and TRBJ2-7; no firm D call. The CDR3 is made up of 12 amino acids. Germline values: CDR1 GTSNPN, CDR2 SVGIG (reference sequence). V lost 3 bases and J lost 7, with 13 bases in between. The CDR3: CAWRGYAWEQYF. In DNA, the CDR3 is TGTGCCTGGAGGGGATACGCTTGGGAGCAGTACTTC.

This clonotype was seen more than once but under ten times. The J gene is TRBJ1-2, the V gene TRBV7-3; D unclear. This CDR3 is 14 amino acids long. The germline V and J ends were trimmed by 1 base and 3 bases, with 9 bases remaining between them. Germline-derived CDR1 and CDR2 are SGHTA and FQGTGA. CDR3: CASSLIGGDYGYTF. CDR3 DNA: TGTGCCAGCAGCTTAATTGGCGGCGACTATGGCTACACCTTC.

In regard to this clonotype: No conserved phenylalanine or tryptophan is present at the end of the CDR3, so a read error is the likely explanation. The rearrangement links TRBV20-1 to TRBJ2-1, with TRBD2 identical over 11 bases. This CDR3 contains 16 residues. J was trimmed by 10 bases and V by 8 bases; bases with no gene match: 19. Germline CDR1 is DFQATT and CDR2 is SNEGSKA (reference sequence). The CDR3 DNA is TGCAGTACCCAGTCACTACTAGCGGGAGACCGTGGAGAGCAGTTCGTC. Translated: CSTQSLLAGDRGEQFV.

Comments on this clonotype: Because it lacks the conserved phenylalanine or tryptophan at the end, this CDR3 is likely a read error. The chain links TRBV6-2 or TRBV6-3 to TRBJ1-1, with 7 bases identical to TRBD1. CDR1 is MNHEY and CDR2 is SVGEGT in the germline V gene. The CDR3 is 15 amino acids. CDR3 loop: CATAGQHIKSTDAFV. CDR3 sequence (DNA): TGTGCCACCGCGGGACAGCATATAAAGAGCACTGACGCTTTCGTT.

The chain uses TRBV6-2 or TRBV6-3 and TRBJ2-7; 11 positions agree with TRBD2. Germline assignment: CDR1 MNHEY and CDR2 SVGEGT. V trimming: 4 bases; J trimming: 6 bases; junction bases outside the gene matches: 5. This CDR3 contains 14 residues. The CDR3 region is CASSLAGGLGEQYF. Written as DNA, the CDR3 is TGTGCCAGCAGTTTAGCGGGAGGGCTCGGCGAGCAGTACTTC.